This TCR beta chain was captured by sequencing in a study of a mutant IDH1 vaccine in newly diagnosed glioma. Study background: Vaccines were begun 4-6 weeks after radiotherapy alone, or with temozolomide cycles.

Time point here: week 35, safety follow-up. Vaccine doses each comprised 300 ug of mutant IDH1 20-mer peptide, with topical imiquimod. CDR3 length: 14 amino acids. V was shortened by 5 bases and J by 3 bases, with 16 bases between the two germline ends. The germline gives CDR1 GTSNPN, CDR2 SVGIG (reference sequence). On this clone itself: Its antigen is not known.

The table came from immunoSEQ multiplex PCR; TCRdb's copy has only in-frame clones and leaves some out. The top ten hold approximately 6.3% of the sample, which has roughly 51,000 clones, approximately 79% seen once. The TCR originated in a man aged 40-50 years with glioma. The chain links TRBV30 to TRBJ2-5; D is possibly TRBD1 or TRBD2 (7 bases each). The starting material was PBMCs, obtained from a glioma patient whose treatment included an IDH1 peptide vaccine. The CDR3 DNA follows: TGTGCCTGGTTGGCAGGGGGGGCGAAAGAGACCCAGTACTTC. Translated, it gives CAWLAGGAKETQYF.